This record covers a single T cell receptor (beta chain). The antigen this receptor binds is unknown. Base qualities are not at hand, and no much larger clone is one base apart. Explained via the paper, the time point label denotes: baseline before first vaccination. Vaccinee samples were obtained from the UK trials COV001 and COV002, which included a single-blind randomized controlled phase 2/3 trial of AZD1222 (ChAdOx1 nCoV-19) in healthy adults. For TCRbeta chain sequencing, PBMC samples were collected from trial participants at day 0 and at day 28 after the second dose. The sample belongs to a study of T cell responses to AZD1222 COVID-19 vaccine (dated by TCRdb to 2020 to 2022). About the study as a whole: AZD1222 recipients given second doses at about 4 weeks or at about 12 weeks were pooled, since spike-specific TCR depth and breadth were not found to differ between the two schedules. Trial participants were enrolled by age into 18-55, 56-69 and 70-plus year subgroups, with about 150, 28 and 57 TCR-sequenced participants respectively. TCR sequencing was performed for 230 to 250 trial participants, of whom 207 were given two doses of AZD1222 and around 25 were given two doses of MenACWY control vaccine.

The CDR3 regions of human TCRbeta chains were analyzed by immunosequencing. Concerning the study's data processing: TCRs in the repertoires were matched against a reference library of SARS-CoV-2-specific TCRs that had been generated with the MIRA antigen-specificity platform. Breadth meant the fraction of unique TCRs that were SARS-CoV-2-associated, whereas depth meant the fraction of total T cells that were SARS-CoV-2-associated. Using the MIRA data, each spike-specific TCR was assigned both to the spike region to which the TCR was reactive and to a CD4 or CD8 class. Log10-transformed breadth and depth values were compared by one-way ANOVA with Sidak's multiple comparisons tests. TCRdb's version of the immuneACCESS table is confined to in-frame rearrangements and falls short of the full clone set. An unresolved V gene accounts for under half of the shortfall where checked; the remainder is of unknown origin. That table furnishes V, J and clone size, whereas the DNA furnished D and trimming. The sample has 90,000 to 120,000 clones on record, 87% of them singletons. The top ten constitute over 3.5% of the sample.

Counted from cysteine to phenylalanine, this CDR3 has 12 amino acids. The only DNA kept is the CDR3, 36 bases in frame from the first base. The junction shows trimming of 6 bases on V and 4 bases on J, and the gene matches do not reach 2 bases of it. CDR1 and CDR2 were assigned from the germline V gene as MNHEY and SVGAGI. Overall study outcomes, separate from this receptor: Reportedly, almost half of the unique spike-specific TCRs recognized epitopes lying outside the regions that are mutated in the B.1.351 and B.1.1.7 variants. Participants were mostly white British, with more females than males. The authors suggested clonal diversity may have been underestimated. A significant rise in spike-specific TCR breadth and depth was observed after two AZD1222 doses relative to day 0 and relative to MenACWY recipients. Only a handful of AZD1222 recipients were SARS-CoV-2 seropositive at baseline, limiting conclusions about previously exposed vaccinees. The vaccine-associated CD4 TCRs covered the entire spike protein, and the dominant responses fell in regions 160-218 and 743-854. Because no day 14 peak-response samples were available, the repertoires could be characterized only after the peak T cell response. The 56-69-year group was small, and its depth increase did not reach significance, likely because of low power.

The source was peripheral blood, collected on day 0 of AZD1222 vaccination. The origin of this receptor is an adult in good health. The V and J genes are TRBV6-5 and TRBJ2-7; TRBD2 aligns with 8 central bases. For the CDR3, the sequence is CASSGLAYEQYF. In nucleotide form, the sequence is TGTGCCAGCAGCGGACTAGCTTACGAGCAGTACTTC.